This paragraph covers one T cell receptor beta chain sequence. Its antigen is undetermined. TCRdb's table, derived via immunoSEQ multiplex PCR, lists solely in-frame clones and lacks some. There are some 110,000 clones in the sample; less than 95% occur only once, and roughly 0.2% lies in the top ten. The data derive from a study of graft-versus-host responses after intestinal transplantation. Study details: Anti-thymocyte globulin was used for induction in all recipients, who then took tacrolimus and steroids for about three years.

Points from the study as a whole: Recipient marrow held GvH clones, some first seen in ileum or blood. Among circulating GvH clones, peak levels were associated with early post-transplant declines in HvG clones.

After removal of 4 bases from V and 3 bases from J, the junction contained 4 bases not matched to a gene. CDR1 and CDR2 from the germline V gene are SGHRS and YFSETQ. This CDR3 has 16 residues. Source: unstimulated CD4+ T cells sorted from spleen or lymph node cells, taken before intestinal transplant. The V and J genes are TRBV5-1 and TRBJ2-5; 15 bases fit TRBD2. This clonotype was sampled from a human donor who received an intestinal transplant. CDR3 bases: TGCGCCAGCAGCCTTCGGACTAGCGGGAGGGAAGAGACCCAGTACTTC. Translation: CASSLRTSGREETQYF.